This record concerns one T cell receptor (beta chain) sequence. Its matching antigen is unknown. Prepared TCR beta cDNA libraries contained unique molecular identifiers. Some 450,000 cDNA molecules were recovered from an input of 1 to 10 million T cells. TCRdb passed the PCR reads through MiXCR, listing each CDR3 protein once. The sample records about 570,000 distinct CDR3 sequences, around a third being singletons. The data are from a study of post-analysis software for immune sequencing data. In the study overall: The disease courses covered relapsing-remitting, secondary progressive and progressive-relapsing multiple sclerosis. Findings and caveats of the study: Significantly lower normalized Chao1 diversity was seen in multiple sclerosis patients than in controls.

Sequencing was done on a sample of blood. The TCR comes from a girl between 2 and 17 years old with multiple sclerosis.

The chain's CDR3 is CASSRMGDTQYF. In DNA form, the CDR3 reads TGCGCCAGCAGCAGGATGGGGGATACGCAGTATTTT. V usage is TRBV10-1 and J usage is TRBJ2-3; no clear D gene. With 6 bases removed from V and 6 bases from J, the gap between germline ends came to 10 bases. This CDR3 has 12 residues. Germline CDR1 is WNHNN and CDR2 is SYGVQD (reference sequence).